One sample yielded the 19 T cell receptor beta chains listed below, sequenced in a study of T cell clusters in autoimmune cytopenias. TRB amplification used around 260 ng of peripheral blood genomic DNA. Multiplex touch-down PCR amplified TRB using TRB-A and TRB-B pools in one tube. From the multiplex PCR reads, TCRdb lists one entry per CDR3 protein and no DNA. The data show more than 9,000 distinct CDR3 sequences, and the top ten clones hold 3.3%. These data are also associated with another study on T cell repertoires in aging, cancer and after chemotherapy.

Sequenced input: peripheral blood. The receptors were sampled from a human donor in good health.

This chain uses TRBV6-5 with TRBJ2-4; TCRdb names TRBD1, which stays unverified in the absence of DNA. The CDR3 has 16 residues. CDR1 and CDR2 (germline): MNHEY, SVGAGI. The CDR3 loop reads CASSYPPDRGANIQYF.

This clonotype registers medium-sized by frequency. The chain links TRBV6-2 or TRBV6-3 to TRBJ1-2; TCRdb picks TRBD1, but there is no DNA to check that call. Germline lookup yields CDR1 MNHEY and CDR2 SVGEGT. This CDR3 spans 14 amino acids. This CDR3 is CLTSGGQGYYGYTF.

The V gene is TRBV12-3 or TRBV12-4, the J gene TRBJ2-3; TCRdb's D call of TRBD1 is untestable without DNA. This CDR3 comprises 15 residues. This chain's CDR3 is CASSPTGWGTDTQYF.

This sequence joins TRBV6-5 and TRBJ2-3; TCRdb's D call of TRBD2 is untestable without DNA. The CDR3 contains 15 residues. CDR1 and CDR2 from the germline V gene are MNHEY and SVGAGI. CDR3 region: CAGSAGTALTDTQYF.

According to its frequency, this clonotype is medium-sized. V usage is TRBV7-2 and J usage is TRBJ1-2; TCRdb indicates TRBD1, and absent DNA this call remains unverified. The length of the CDR3 is 14 residues. CDR1 is SGHTA, CDR2 FQGNSA, per germline. CDR3: CASTTRGPHYGYTF.

By frequency, this clonotype registers medium-sized. The chain couples TRBV5-5 to TRBJ1-3; the TCRdb D gene call, TRBD1, has no DNA to confirm it. Germline loops: CDR1 SGHKS, CDR2 YYEKEE (reference sequence). The CDR3 consists of 15 residues. The CDR3 spells CASSRQGSSGNTIYF.

The chain is built from TRBV28 and TRBJ2-2; TCRdb picks TRBD1, but there is no DNA to check that call. Germline V gene lookup returns CDR1 MDHEN and CDR2 SYDVKM. This CDR3 is 16 amino acids long. The CDR3 protein is CASSYPPRSASGELFF.

This clonotype is identified as medium-sized from frequency. This chain connects TRBV13 to TRBJ1-1. The CDR3 has 12 residues. The germline gives CDR1 PRHDT, CDR2 FYEKMQ (reference sequence). CDR3 amino acids: CASSLGRSEAFF.

By frequency, this clonotype is medium-sized. The chain is built from TRBV5-4 and TRBJ1-3; TCRdb lists TRBD1, though no DNA is available to test this call. CDR1 SGHNT and CDR2 YYREEE come from the germline V gene (reference sequence). This CDR3 spans 14 amino acids. CDR3 residues: CASSPGGAENTIYF.

V and J are TRBV5-5 and TRBJ2-2; TCRdb picks TRBD2, but there is no DNA to check that call. CDR3 length: 15 amino acids. Germline V CDR1 and CDR2: SGHKS, YYEKEE (reference sequence). CDR3 sequence: CASSLGGGPPGELFF.

The chain recombines TRBV28 with TRBJ1-2; as DNA is missing, the TRBD1 call by TCRdb cannot be tested. The CDR3 runs to 14 residues. From germline, CDR1 is MDHEN and CDR2 SYDVKM. The CDR3 region is CASSRDSANYGYTF.

This rearrangement joins TRBV12-3 or TRBV12-4 to TRBJ2-2; no DNA is available, so the TRBD1 call from TCRdb remains unchecked. The CDR3 extends over 14 amino acids. The chain's CDR3 is CASRYRGRTGELFF.

The chain employs TRBV6-4 and TRBJ2-2; there is no DNA to check the TCRdb D call of TRBD1. Per germline, CDR1 MRHNA and CDR2 SNTAGT. The CDR3 has 17 residues. CDR3 residues: CASSDSIGTFRTGELFF.

The V and J genes are TRBV5-6 and TRBJ1-1; without DNA, the TCRdb call of TRBD1 cannot be checked. In germline, CDR1 is SGHDT, CDR2 YYEEEE. The CDR3 is made up of 15 amino acids. The CDR3 protein is CASSSQGNGPTEAFF.

This clonotype is called medium-sized based on its frequency. V usage is TRBV19 and J usage is TRBJ1-1; the D call from TCRdb, TRBD1, cannot be confirmed without DNA. The CDR3 is made up of 14 amino acids. Germline lookup yields CDR1 LNHDA and CDR2 SQIVND (reference sequence). The CDR3 region is CASSIPAEGAEAFF.

J is TRBJ2-1 and V is TRBV29-1; TCRdb selects TRBD1, and the lack of DNA leaves this call unchecked. Germline V gene lookup returns CDR1 SQVTM and CDR2 ANQGSEA. The CDR3 has 13 amino acids. The CDR3 region is CSAVNRGHSEQFF.

This clonotype is classed as medium-sized (0.01 to 0.1%) by frequency. The J gene is TRBJ2-7, the V gene TRBV19; TCRdb's D call of TRBD1 is untestable without DNA. This CDR3 comprises 14 residues. Germline CDR1 is LNHDA and CDR2 is SQIVND (reference sequence). The CDR3 loop reads CASSRDRGPYEQYF.

Its frequency marks this clonotype as medium-sized. The chain carries TRBV7-2 and TRBJ1-4; TCRdb's D call of TRBD1 is untestable without DNA. There are 15 residues in the CDR3. Germline V lookup: CDR1 SGHTA, CDR2 FQGNSA. Here the CDR3 reads CASSSGGGGHEKLFF. The full variable domain, in which reference TRBV7-2 and TRBJ1-4 provide the parts outside the CDR3, is GAGVSQSPSNKVTEKGKDVELRCDPISGHTALYWYRQSLGQGLEFLIYFQGNSAPDKSGLPSDRFSAERTGGSVSTLTIQRTQQEDSAVYLCASSSGGGGHEKLFFGSGTQLSVL.

Measured by frequency, this clonotype is medium-sized. The V and J genes are TRBV30 and TRBJ1-1; TCRdb's D call, TRBD1, is unchecked because there is no DNA. The length of the CDR3 is 15 residues. Germline CDR1 is GTSNPN and CDR2 is SVGIG (reference sequence). Here the CDR3 reads CAWSVRWGIGTEAFF.